A single sample gave rise to the 3 T cell receptor beta chains below, sequenced in a study of OX40 agonist ivuxolimab in advanced cancers. Libraries were prepared by immunoSEQ multiplex PCR; TCRdb keeps only in-frame clonotypes and omits some of them. The top ten hold under 15% of the sample, which has 25,000 to 35,000 clones, about 73% seen once. Sequencing used CD4+ or CD8+ T cells sorted from blood, obtained in a trial of the OX40 agonist ivuxolimab. The receptor source for this set is an adult with an advanced solid tumor such as melanoma, head and neck, liver or kidney cancer.

V usage is TRBV7-7 and J usage is TRBJ2-7; TRBD1 matches 9 bases. The V gene end was trimmed by 4 bases and the J gene end by 2 bases; junction bases not matched to a gene: 15. The CDR3 extends over 18 amino acids. The V gene's germline CDR1 is SSHAT and CDR2 FNYEAQ (reference sequence). CDR3 nucleotide sequence: TGTGCCAGCAGCTCCATATGCCGGGACAGGGATAAGACCTACGAGCAGTACGTC. Amino acid sequence: CASSSICRDRDKTYEQYV.

This clone turned up a few times. J is TRBJ2-1 and V is TRBV10-3; 11 bases line up with TRBD2. The CDR3 sequence is 15 residues long. The germline V gene has CDR1 ENHRY and CDR2 SYGVKD. The V and J ends lost 10 bases and 1 base, in that order; junction bases with no gene match: 6. The CDR3 is CASRTSGPSYNEQFF. The CDR3 DNA follows: TGTGCCAGCCGGACTAGCGGGCCATCCTACAATGAGCAGTTCTTC.

The genes are TRBV11-1 and TRBJ2-1; TRBD1 is a possible D gene (6 bases). The V and J ends lost 5 bases and 8 bases respectively, with 10 bases between them. There are 12 residues in the CDR3. Per the germline V gene, CDR1 is SGHAT and CDR2 is FQDESV (reference sequence). The CDR3 sequence: CASSTRGDEQFF. CDR3 in DNA: TGTGCCAGCAGCACCAGGGGTGATGAGCAGTTCTTC.